These 20 T cell receptor beta chains were sequenced from one sample in a study of CD4 T cells in relation to SARS-CoV-2 and coronaviruses (dated by TCRdb to the early 2020s). The antigens for these receptors are not known. CD4+ T cells from unexposed donors were collected before the COVID-19 pandemic (2011-2018). After about 9 days of culture, CD4+ T cells were isolated with the EasySep CD4+ T cell isolation kit. Libraries were prepared through the immunoSEQ multiplex PCR assay. The immuneACCESS repertoire file appears here via TCRdb, limited to in-frame rearrangements. These files lack a portion of the clones; in checked studies, under half of the deficit traces to unresolved V genes, and the cause of the others is not known. The sample table shows about 23,000 clones, and approximately 80% are seen once. The ten largest clonotypes hold around 13% of the sample. Sequencing used CD4+ T cells from PBMCs, cultured in vitro. The receptors shown here come from a human donor in good health.

The CDR3 is CASRDSRNEQFF. In nucleotides, the CDR3 is TGTGCCAGCAGAGATAGTCGCAATGAGCAGTTCTTC. The rearrangement joins TRBV12-3 or TRBV12-4 to TRBJ2-1; D not certain. V gave up 6 bases and J gave up 6 bases, with 9 bases separating them. The CDR3 is 12 residues long.

The genes are TRBV28 and TRBJ1-2; 7 nucleotides line up with TRBD1. Germline V lookup: CDR1 MDHEN, CDR2 SYDVKM. V lost 5 bases to trimming and J lost 2 bases; unmatched junction nucleotides: 8. The CDR3 runs to 15 residues. CDR3: CASSPRQGENYGYTF. CDR3 bases: TGTGCCAGCAGTCCAAGACAGGGTGAAAACTATGGCTACACCTTC.

V gene TRBV6-5 combines with J gene TRBJ2-1; possibly TRBD1 or TRBD2 for D (5 bases each). The V end was cut by 8 bases, the J end by 5 bases, with 13 bases between. The CDR3 sequence is 13 residues long. Germline loops: CDR1 MNHEY, CDR2 SVGAGI. CDR3 amino acids: CASGGWADNEQFF. The CDR3 region has the DNA TGTGCCAGCGGGGGTTGGGCCGACAATGAGCAGTTCTTC.

This rearrangement joins TRBV2 to TRBJ2-1; a possible D gene is TRBD2 (6 bases). This CDR3 spans 15 amino acids. Trimming took 6 bases from V and 1 from J, leaving 13 bases between them. CDR1 SNHLY and CDR2 FYNNEI come from the germline V gene. CDR3 DNA sequence: TGTGCCAGCAGCCGGGACTTCAGTTCCTACAATGAGCAGTTCTTC. Encoded protein: CASSRDFSSYNEQFF.

This chain links TRBV5-1 with TRBJ2-5; possible D gene TRBD1, 6 bases. Germline V gives CDR1 SGHRS, CDR2 YFSETQ. This CDR3 has 13 residues. The germline V and J ends were trimmed by 4 bases and 9 bases, with 16 bases remaining between them. CDR3 DNA sequence: TGCGCCAGCAGCACGACAGGTCCAGGGGCCCAGTACTTC. It yields the protein CASSTTGPGAQYF.

This chain connects TRBV6-5 to TRBJ2-7; D not resolved. V was trimmed by 7 bases and J by 6 bases, leaving 10 bases between them. The CDR3 loop spans 11 amino acids. Germline values: CDR1 MNHEY, CDR2 SVGAGI. The CDR3 nucleotides read TGTGCCAGCAATTGGCCCCTCGAGCAGTACTTC. Translating it yields CASNWPLEQYF.

In nucleotides, the CDR3 is TGTGCCATCAGCGAGGACAGGGTACGAATATATTTT. It codes for CAISEDRVRIYF. The chain carries TRBV10-3 and TRBJ1-3; TRBD1 agrees at 8 bases. The junction had 8 bases not matched to a gene; V was cut back by 6 bases and J by 13 bases. This CDR3 contains 12 residues. CDR1 ENHRY and CDR2 SYGVKD come from the germline V gene.

The rearrangement uses TRBV3-1 (or the pseudogene TRBV3-2) and TRBJ1-6, with D possibly TRBD1 on 5 matching bases. CDR3 size: 17 residues. Looked up from germline, CDR1 is LGHDT and CDR2 is YNNKEL (reference sequence). V gave up 1 base and J gave up 5 bases, with 15 bases separating them. In DNA, the CDR3 is TGTGCCAGCAGCCAAGGGGTTGGGCTGGGGGATAATTCACCCCTCCACTTT. Translated, it gives CASSQGVGLGDNSPLHF.

In DNA, the CDR3 is TGTGCCAGCAGCCAAGGGGGGGACACTGAAGCTTTCTTT. This codes for CASSQGGDTEAFF. This chain links TRBV3-1 (or the pseudogene TRBV3-2) with TRBJ1-1; D is perhaps TRBD1 (5 bases). Trimming took off 1 base at V and 3 bases at J, with 6 bases between the two ends. The CDR3 is made up of 13 amino acids. Germline V gene sequence: CDR1 LGHDT, CDR2 YNNKEL (reference sequence).

The genes are TRBV5-6 and TRBJ2-2; TRBD1 might be the D (5 bases). Trimming took off 5 bases at V and 6 bases at J, with 11 bases between the two ends. The CDR3 has 13 residues. Germline loops: CDR1 SGHDT, CDR2 YYEEEE. In DNA form, the CDR3 reads TGTGCCAGCAGTCCAGGGTCCCCCGGGGAGCTGTTTTTT. Protein sequence: CASSPGSPGELFF.

The chain has TRBV5-4 and TRBJ2-7, with D hard to call. Looked up from germline, CDR1 is SGHNT and CDR2 is YYREEE (reference sequence). The CDR3 contains 15 residues. V was cut by 0 bases and J by 3 bases, with 13 bases left in between. The CDR3 coding sequence is TGTGCCAGCAGCTTGGACCTTGTTAGTCGCTACGAGCAGTACTTC. This encodes CASSLDLVSRYEQYF.

The chain employs TRBV6-4 and TRBJ1-1, with D unclear. From germline, CDR1 is MRHNA and CDR2 SNTAGT. The V and J ends lost 4 bases and 1 base respectively, with 10 bases between them. The CDR3 spans 14 residues. CDR3 protein: CASSAVGGNTEAFF. The CDR3 coding sequence is TGTGCCAGCAGTGCCGTGGGAGGGAACACTGAAGCTTTCTTT.

This chain connects TRBV7-6 to TRBJ2-3; 11 bases fit TRBD2. CDR1 and CDR2 (germline): SGHVS, FNYEAQ. The CDR3 length is 16 residues. V lost 4 bases and J lost 4; bases outside the gene matches: 7. CDR3 protein: CASSSSSGRAADTQYF. Written as DNA, the CDR3 is TGTGCCAGCAGCTCGAGTAGCGGGAGGGCGGCAGATACGCAGTATTTT.

This chain uses TRBV18 with TRBJ2-7, with D tentatively TRBD2 (6 bases). The CDR3 extends over 14 amino acids. V was clipped by 2 bases and J by 1 base, with 9 bases between them. The germline V gene encodes CDR1 KGHSH and CDR2 LQKENI. The DNA for the CDR3 is TGTGCCAGCTCACCATTAGGGAGGTCCTACGAGCAGTACTTC. This gives the protein CASSPLGRSYEQYF.

In its sample, this clone was seen once. The chain recombines TRBV18 with TRBJ2-1; possibly TRBD2 for D (6 bases). The CDR3 sequence is 15 residues long. The V gene's germline CDR1 is KGHSH and CDR2 LQKENI. The ends were cut back, 0 bases at V and 9 bases at J, with 15 bases in the middle. The CDR3: CASSPPPAGWVEQFF. For the CDR3, the DNA is TGTGCCAGCTCACCACCCCCCGCGGGGTGGGTTGAGCAGTTCTTC.

The chain is built from TRBV5-6 and TRBJ2-1; TRBD2 matches at 13 bases. This CDR3 has 18 amino acids. Per the germline V gene, CDR1 is SGHDT and CDR2 is YYEEEE. Germline trimming cut 0 bases from V and 8 bases from J; bases unmatched to any gene: 11. CDR3 in amino acids: CASSLELGTSGIIYEQFF. The CDR3 nucleotides are TGTGCCAGCAGCTTGGAACTAGGGACTAGCGGGATTATATATGAGCAGTTCTTC.

This chain joins TRBV21-1 and TRBJ2-7; the table names TRBD2, a call not compared with the DNA. TRBV21-1 is tagged as a pseudogene. The CDR3 spans 17 residues. The CDR3 reads CASSIPLAGEVSYEQYF. CDR3 DNA: TGTGCCAGCAGCATCCCTTTAGCGGGAGAGGTATCCTACGAGCAGTACTTC.

The rearrangement uses TRBV3-1 (or the pseudogene TRBV3-2) and TRBJ2-7; 8 bases are shared with TRBD1. Germline V CDR1 and CDR2: LGHDT, YNNKEL (reference sequence). The trim removed 0 bases at V and 5 bases at J, leaving 15 bases unmatched. CDR3 length: 18 amino acids. Here the CDR3 reads CASSQDTPFGRGLHEQYF. CDR3 nucleotides: TGTGCCAGCAGCCAAGATACCCCGTTTGGCAGGGGGCTCCACGAGCAGTACTTC.

The rearrangement links TRBV5-6 to TRBJ2-6; D gene unclear. The CDR3 totals 14 residues. Trimming removed 4 bases at V and 0 bases at J, with 5 bases between. The V gene's germline CDR1 is SGHDT and CDR2 YYEEEE. CDR3 DNA: TGTGCCAGCAGCCCCCCCTCTGGGGCCAACGTCCTGACTTTC. It translates to CASSPPSGANVLTF.

The chain couples TRBV11-3 to TRBJ1-1, with D unresolved. Germline assignment: CDR1 SGHNT and CDR2 YENEEA. The CDR3 extends over 12 amino acids. Trimming pared 2 bases from V and 1 base from J, leaving 2 bases between. CDR3 sequence (DNA): TGTGCCAGCAGCTTAAGGAACACTGAAGCTTTCTTT. Its translation: CASSLRNTEAFF.